Shown below are 4 T cell receptor beta chains from a single sample sequenced in a study of T cells in Graves' hyperthyroidism and ophthalmopathy. The investigators amplified TCR beta CDR3 regions from RNA transcripts. Using the HTBI primer set, a first-round RT-PCR was run on the TCR CDR3. TCRdb analysed the multiplex PCR reads with MiXCR anew, one entry per CDR3 protein. The sample lists 300,000 to 500,000 distinct CDR3 sequences, 14% to 15% seen once, with 32% in the top ten. The sequencing sample was made of blood. All receptors come from a woman aged 25 to 39 with Graves' hyperthyroidism.

This clonotype occurred a few times. This chain links TRBV28 with TRBJ2-2; maybe TRBD2 (6 bases). With 6 bases removed from V and 4 bases from J, the gap between germline ends came to 18 bases. The CDR3 totals 16 residues. From germline, CDR1 is MDHEN and CDR2 SYDVKM. CDR3 loop: CASRALAGSGTGELFF. The CDR3 nucleotides are TGTGCCAGCAGGGCCCTCGCGGGATCGGGCACCGGGGAGCTGTTTTTT.

This clonotype was detected many times. The chain recombines TRBV6-2 or TRBV6-3 with TRBJ1-5, with 11 positions matching TRBD1. This CDR3 has 14 residues. V shed 6 bases and J 6 bases; nucleotides not matched to a gene: 4. Per germline, CDR1 MNHEY and CDR2 SVGEGT. CDR3: CASRPGQGGQPQHF. The CDR3 region has the DNA TGTGCCAGCAGGCCGGGACAGGGGGGTCAGCCCCAGCATTTT.

The sample holds many counts of this clonotype. The V call is TRBV6-1, the J call TRBJ2-7; D is undetermined. The CDR3 is made up of 13 amino acids. In germline, CDR1 is MNHNS, CDR2 SASEGT. V dropped 8 bases and J dropped 2 bases, with 13 bases sitting between them. The CDR3 loop reads CASHGSFTYEQYF. The CDR3 DNA reads TGTGCCAGCCATGGCAGCTTCACCTACGAGCAGTACTTC.

The table lists this clonotype with many counts. The chain carries TRBV7-6 and TRBJ1-1; D gene uncertain. The germline CDR1 and CDR2 sequences are SGHVS and FNYEAQ. The CDR3 sequence is 13 residues long. The germline V and J ends were trimmed by 4 bases and 0 bases, with 6 bases remaining between them. CDR3 in amino acids: CASSSDMNTEAFF. The CDR3 DNA sequence: TGTGCCAGCAGCTCGGATATGAACACTGAAGCTTTCTTT.